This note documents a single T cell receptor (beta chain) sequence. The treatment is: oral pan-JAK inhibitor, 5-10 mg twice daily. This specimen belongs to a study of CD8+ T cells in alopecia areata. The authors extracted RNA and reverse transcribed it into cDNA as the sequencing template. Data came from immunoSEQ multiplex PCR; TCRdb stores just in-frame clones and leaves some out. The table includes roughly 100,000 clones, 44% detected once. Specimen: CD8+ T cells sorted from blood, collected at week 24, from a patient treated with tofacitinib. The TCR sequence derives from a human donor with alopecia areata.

The CDR3 protein is CASSPPTGVYEQYF. The CDR3 DNA reads as TGCGCCAGCAGCCCCCCGACAGGGGTCTACGAGCAGTACTTC. This rearrangement joins TRBV4-1 to TRBJ2-7; 8 nucleotides line up with TRBD1. This CDR3 contains 14 residues. The germline CDR1 and CDR2 sequences are MGHRA and YSYEKL. V was pared by 4 bases and J by 3 bases, with 5 bases of the junction left unmatched.